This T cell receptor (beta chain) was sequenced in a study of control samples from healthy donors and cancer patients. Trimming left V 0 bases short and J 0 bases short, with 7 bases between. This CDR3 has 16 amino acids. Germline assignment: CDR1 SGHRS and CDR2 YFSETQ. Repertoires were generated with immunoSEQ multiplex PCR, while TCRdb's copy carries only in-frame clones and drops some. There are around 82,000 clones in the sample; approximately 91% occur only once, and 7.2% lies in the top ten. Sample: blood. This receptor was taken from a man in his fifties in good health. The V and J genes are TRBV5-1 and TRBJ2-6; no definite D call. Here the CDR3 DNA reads TGCGCCAGCAGCTTGGGACCTTTCTCTGGGGCCAACGTCCTGACTTTC. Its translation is CASSLGPFSGANVLTF.